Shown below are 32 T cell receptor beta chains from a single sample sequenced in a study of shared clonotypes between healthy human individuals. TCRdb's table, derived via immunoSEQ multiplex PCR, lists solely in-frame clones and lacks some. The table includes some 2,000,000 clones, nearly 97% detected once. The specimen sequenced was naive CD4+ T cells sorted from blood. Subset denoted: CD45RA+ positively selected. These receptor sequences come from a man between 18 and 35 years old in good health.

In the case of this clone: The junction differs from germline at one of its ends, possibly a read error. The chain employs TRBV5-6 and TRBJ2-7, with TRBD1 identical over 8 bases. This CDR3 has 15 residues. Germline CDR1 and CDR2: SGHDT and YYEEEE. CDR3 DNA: TGTGCCAGCAGCTACAGGACAGGGAGGTCCTCCGAGCAGTACTTC. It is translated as CASSYRTGRSSEQYF.

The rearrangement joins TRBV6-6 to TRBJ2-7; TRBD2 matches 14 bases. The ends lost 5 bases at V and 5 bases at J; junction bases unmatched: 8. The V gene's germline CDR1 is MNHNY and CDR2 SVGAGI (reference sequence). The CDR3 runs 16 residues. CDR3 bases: TGTGCCAGCAGTCCTCTAGGACTAGCGGGAGGACACGAGCAGTACTTC. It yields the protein CASSPLGLAGGHEQYF.

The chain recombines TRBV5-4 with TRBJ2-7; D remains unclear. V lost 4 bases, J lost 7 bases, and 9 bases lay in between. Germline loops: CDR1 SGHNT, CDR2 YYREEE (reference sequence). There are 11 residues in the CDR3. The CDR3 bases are TGTGCCAGCAGCGACCTCGGGGAGCAGTACTTC. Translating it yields CASSDLGEQYF.

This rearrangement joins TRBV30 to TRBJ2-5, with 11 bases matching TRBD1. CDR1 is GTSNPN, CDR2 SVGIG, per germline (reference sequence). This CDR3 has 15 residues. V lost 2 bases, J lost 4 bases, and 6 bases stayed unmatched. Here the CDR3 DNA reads TGTGCCTGGAGTAGATCCGGGACAGGGGGAGAGACCCAGTACTTC. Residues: CAWSRSGTGGETQYF. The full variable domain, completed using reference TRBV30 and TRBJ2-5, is SQTIHQWPATLVQPVGSPLSLECTVEGTSNPNLYWYRQAAGRGLQLLFYSVGIGQISSEVPQNLSASRPQDRQFILSSKKLLLSDSGFYLCAWSRSGTGGETQYFGPGTRLLVL.

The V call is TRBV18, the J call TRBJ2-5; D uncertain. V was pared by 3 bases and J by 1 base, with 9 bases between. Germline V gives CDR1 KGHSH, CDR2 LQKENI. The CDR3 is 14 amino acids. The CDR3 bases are TGTGCCAGCTCACCCCTCTCAGTCCAAGAGACCCAGTACTTC. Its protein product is CASSPLSVQETQYF.

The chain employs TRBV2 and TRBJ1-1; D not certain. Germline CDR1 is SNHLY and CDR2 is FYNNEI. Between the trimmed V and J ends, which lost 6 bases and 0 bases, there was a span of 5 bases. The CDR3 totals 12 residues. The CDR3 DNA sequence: TGTGCCAGCAGCCCACTGAACACTGAAGCTTTCTTT. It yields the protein CASSPLNTEAFF. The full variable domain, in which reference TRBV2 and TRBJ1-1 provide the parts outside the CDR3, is EPEVTQTPSHQVTQMGQEVILRCVPISNHLYFYWYRQILGQKVEFLVSFYNNEISEKSEIFDDQFSVERPDGSNFTLKIRSTKLEDSAMYFCASSPLNTEAFFGQGTRLTVV.

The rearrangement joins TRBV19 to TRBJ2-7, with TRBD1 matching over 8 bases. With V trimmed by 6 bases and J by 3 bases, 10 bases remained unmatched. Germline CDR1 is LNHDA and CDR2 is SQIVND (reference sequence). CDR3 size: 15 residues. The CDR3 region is CASSLDRGPIYEQYF. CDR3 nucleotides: TGTGCCAGTAGCCTTGACAGGGGTCCGATCTACGAGCAGTACTTC.

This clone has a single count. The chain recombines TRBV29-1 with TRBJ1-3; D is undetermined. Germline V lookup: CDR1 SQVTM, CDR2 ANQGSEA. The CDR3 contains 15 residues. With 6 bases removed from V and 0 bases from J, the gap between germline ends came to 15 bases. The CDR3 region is CSVGNPENSGNTIYF. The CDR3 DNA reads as TGCAGCGTCGGGAACCCTGAGAACTCTGGAAACACCATATATTTT.

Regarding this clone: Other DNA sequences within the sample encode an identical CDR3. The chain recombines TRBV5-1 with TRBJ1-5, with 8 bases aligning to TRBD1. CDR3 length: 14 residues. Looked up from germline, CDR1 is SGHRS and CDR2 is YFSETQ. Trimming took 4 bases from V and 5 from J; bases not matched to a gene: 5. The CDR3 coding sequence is TGCGCCAGCAGCACCGGACAGGGAGATCAGCCCCAGCATTTT. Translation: CASSTGQGDQPQHF.

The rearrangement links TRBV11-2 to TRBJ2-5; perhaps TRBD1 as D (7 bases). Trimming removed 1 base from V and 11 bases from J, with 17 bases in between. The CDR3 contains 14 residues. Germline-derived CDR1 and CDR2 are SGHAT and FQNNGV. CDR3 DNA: TGTGCCAGCAGCTTAGGGGCAGGGGGGAAACTGCAGTACTTC. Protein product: CASSLGAGGKLQYF.

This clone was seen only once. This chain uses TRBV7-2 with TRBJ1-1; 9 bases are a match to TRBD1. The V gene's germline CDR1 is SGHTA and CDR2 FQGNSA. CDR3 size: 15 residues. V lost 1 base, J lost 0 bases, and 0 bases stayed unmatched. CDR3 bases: TGTGCCAGCAGCTTAGGGGACAGGGTGAACACTGAAGCTTTCTTT. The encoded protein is CASSLGDRVNTEAFF.

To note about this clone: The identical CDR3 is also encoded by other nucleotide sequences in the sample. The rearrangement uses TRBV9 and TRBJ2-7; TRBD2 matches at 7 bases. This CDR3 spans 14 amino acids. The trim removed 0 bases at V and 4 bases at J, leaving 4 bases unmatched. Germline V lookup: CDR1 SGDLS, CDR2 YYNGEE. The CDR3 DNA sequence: TGTGCCAGCAGCGTAGGAGGGGAGGGGTACGAGCAGTACTTC. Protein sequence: CASSVGGEGYEQYF.

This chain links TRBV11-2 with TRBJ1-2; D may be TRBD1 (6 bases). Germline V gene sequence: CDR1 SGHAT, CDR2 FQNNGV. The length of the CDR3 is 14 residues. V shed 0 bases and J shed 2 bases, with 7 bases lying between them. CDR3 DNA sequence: TGTGCCAGCAGCTTAGAAACAGGGAACTATGGCTACACCTTC. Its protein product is CASSLETGNYGYTF.

The CDR3 coding sequence is TGTGCCAGCAGCGTAGACCCCTCACCCCCCGCCGATACGCAGTATTTT. It encodes CASSVDPSPPADTQYF. The J gene is TRBJ2-3, the V gene TRBV9; D not certain. Trimming removed 0 bases at V and 6 bases at J, with 17 bases between. Germline V gives CDR1 SGDLS, CDR2 YYNGEE. There are 16 residues in the CDR3.

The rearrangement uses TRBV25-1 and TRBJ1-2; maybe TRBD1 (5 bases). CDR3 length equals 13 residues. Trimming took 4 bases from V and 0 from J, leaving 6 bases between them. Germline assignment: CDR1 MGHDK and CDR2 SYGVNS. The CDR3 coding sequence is TGTGCCAGCAGTGCCAGGGCTAACTATGGCTACACCTTC. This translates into CASSARANYGYTF.

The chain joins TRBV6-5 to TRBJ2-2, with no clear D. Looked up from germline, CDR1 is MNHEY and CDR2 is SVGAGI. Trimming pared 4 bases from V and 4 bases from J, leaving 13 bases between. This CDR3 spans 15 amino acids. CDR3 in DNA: TGTGCCAGCAGTTCCTACCCCTATATCACCGGGGAGCTGTTTTTT. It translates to CASSSYPYITGELFF.

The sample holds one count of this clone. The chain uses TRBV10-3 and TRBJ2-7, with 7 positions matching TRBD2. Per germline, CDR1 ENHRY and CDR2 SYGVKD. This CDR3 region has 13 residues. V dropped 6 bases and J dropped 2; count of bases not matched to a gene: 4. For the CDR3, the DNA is TGTGCCATCAGAGGGACTACAACCTACGAGCAGTACTTC. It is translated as CAIRGTTTYEQYF.

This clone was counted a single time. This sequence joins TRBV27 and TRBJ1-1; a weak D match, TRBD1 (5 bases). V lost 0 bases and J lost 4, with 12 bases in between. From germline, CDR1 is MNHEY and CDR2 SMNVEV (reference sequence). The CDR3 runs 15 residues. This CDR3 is CASSLSARATTEAFF. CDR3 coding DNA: TGTGCCAGCAGTTTATCGGCCAGGGCTACCACTGAAGCTTTCTTT.

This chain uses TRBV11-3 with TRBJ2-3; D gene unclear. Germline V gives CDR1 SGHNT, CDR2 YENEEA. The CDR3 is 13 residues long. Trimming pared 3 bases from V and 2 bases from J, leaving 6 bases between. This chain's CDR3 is CASSFFHTDTQYF. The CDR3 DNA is TGTGCCAGCAGCTTCTTCCACACAGATACGCAGTATTTT.

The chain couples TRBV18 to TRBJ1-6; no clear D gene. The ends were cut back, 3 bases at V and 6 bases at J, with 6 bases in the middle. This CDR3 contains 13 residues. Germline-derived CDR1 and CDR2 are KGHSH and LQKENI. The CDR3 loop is CASSPQSNSPLHF. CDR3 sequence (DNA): TGTGCCAGCTCACCCCAATCTAATTCACCCCTCCACTTT.

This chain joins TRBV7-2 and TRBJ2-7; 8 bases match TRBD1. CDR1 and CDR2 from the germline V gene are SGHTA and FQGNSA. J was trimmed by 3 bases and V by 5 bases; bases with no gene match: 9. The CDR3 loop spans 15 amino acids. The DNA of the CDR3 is TGTGCCAGCAGCCTAGACGACAGGGGCCACTACGAGCAGTACTTC. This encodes CASSLDDRGHYEQYF.

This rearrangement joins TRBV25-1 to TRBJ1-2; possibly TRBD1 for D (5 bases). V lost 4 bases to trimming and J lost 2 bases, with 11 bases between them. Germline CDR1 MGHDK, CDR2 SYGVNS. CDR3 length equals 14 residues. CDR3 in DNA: TGTGCCAGCAGTGGCTGGGGGGGAAACTATGGCTACACCTTC. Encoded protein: CASSGWGGNYGYTF.

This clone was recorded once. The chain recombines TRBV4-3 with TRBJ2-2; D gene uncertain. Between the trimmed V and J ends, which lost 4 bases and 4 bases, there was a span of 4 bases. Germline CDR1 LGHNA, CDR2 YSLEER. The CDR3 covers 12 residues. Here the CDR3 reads CASSRTTGELFF. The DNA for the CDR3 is TGCGCCAGCAGCCGAACCACCGGGGAGCTGTTTTTT.

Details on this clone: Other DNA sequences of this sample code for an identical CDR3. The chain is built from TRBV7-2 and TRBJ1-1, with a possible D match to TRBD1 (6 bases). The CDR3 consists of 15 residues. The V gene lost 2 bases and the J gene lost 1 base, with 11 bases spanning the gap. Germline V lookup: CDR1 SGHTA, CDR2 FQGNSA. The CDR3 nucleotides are TGTGCCAGCAGCTTATCCGGACAGACGAACACTGAAGCTTTCTTT. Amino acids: CASSLSGQTNTEAFF.

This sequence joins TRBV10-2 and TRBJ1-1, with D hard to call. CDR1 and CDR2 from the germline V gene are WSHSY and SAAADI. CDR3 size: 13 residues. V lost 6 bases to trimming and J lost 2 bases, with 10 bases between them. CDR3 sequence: CASRMGSNTEAFF. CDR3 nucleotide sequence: TGCGCCAGCAGGATGGGTTCTAACACTGAAGCTTTCTTT.

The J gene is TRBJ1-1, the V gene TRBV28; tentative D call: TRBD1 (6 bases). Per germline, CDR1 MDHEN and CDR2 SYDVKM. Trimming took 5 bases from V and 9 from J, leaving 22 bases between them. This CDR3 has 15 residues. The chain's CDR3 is CASSQGWGRIIQAFF. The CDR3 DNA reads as TGTGCCAGCAGTCAGGGATGGGGGCGGATCATACAAGCTTTCTTT.

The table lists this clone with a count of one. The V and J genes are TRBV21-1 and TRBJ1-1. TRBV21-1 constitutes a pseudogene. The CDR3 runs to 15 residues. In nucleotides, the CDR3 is TGTGCCAGCACCCCGCCACGGGCCCGGCGGCCTGAAGCTTTCTTT. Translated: CASTPPRARRPEAFF.

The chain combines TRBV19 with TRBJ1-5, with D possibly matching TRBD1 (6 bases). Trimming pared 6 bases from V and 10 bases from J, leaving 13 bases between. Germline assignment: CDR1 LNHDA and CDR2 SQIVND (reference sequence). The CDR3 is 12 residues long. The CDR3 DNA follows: TGTGCCAGTAGCTCGGACAGAGGTCCCCAGCATTTT. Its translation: CASSSDRGPQHF.

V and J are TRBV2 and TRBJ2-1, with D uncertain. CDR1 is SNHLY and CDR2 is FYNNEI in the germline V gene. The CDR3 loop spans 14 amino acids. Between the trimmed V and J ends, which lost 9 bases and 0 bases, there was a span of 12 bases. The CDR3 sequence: CASTKSTSYNEQFF. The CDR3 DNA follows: TGTGCCAGTACAAAGTCTACCTCCTACAATGAGCAGTTCTTC.

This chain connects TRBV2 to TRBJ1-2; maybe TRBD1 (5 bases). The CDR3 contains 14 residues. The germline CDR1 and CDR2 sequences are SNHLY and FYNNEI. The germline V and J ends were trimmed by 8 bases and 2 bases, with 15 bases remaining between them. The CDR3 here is CASGKETVNYGYTF. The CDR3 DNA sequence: TGTGCCAGCGGCAAGGAGACAGTGAACTATGGCTACACCTTC.

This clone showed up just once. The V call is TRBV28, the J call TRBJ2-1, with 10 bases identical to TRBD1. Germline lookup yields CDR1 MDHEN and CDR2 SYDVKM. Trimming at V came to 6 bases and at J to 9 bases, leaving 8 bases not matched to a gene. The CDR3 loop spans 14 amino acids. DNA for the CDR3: TGTGCCAGCAGATCTATCCGGGACAGGGGTGAGCAGTTCTTC. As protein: CASRSIRDRGEQFF.

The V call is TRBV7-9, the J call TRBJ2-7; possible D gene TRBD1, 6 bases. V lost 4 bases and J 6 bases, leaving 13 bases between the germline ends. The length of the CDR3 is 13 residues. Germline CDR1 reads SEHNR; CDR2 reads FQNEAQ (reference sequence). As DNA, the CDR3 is TGTGCCAGCAGCTCCCCCACAGGGACCGAGCAGTACTTC. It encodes CASSSPTGTEQYF.